The clone carrying this T cell receptor (beta chain) is medium-sized within its sample. The data were taken from a study of T cell repertoires in aging, cancer and after chemotherapy. Study information: Donor ages fell into six groups from 30 or younger up to 70 or older.

Peripheral blood genomic DNA, not sorted cells or RNA, was the template. The CDR3 contains 13 residues. The ends lost 3 bases at V and 5 bases at J; junction bases unmatched: 4. Germline values: CDR1 SGHNT, CDR2 YYREEE (reference sequence). TRB rearrangements spanning V, D and J were amplified using mixed TRB-A/B primers. TCRdb passed the multiplex PCR reads through MiXCR, listing each CDR3 protein once. Of 4,900 or so distinct CDR3 sequences listed, roughly 21% were seen once; the top ten hold roughly 3.7%. The receptor comes from a human donor in good health. The donor label of this sample is uncertain. This rearrangement joins TRBV5-4 to TRBJ2-5, with TRBD2 matching over 7 bases. The sequencing input was blood. CDR3 loop: CASSSGGTETQYF. The DNA of the CDR3 is TGTGCCAGCAGCTCGGGGGGTACGGAGACCCAGTACTTC.